This entry is about one T cell receptor beta chain. What it binds is not known. This sample also contains other DNA sequences that code for the same CDR3. TCRdb's table, derived via immunoSEQ multiplex PCR, lists solely in-frame clones and lacks some. The table lists about 2.4 million clones, around nine tenths of them singletons. The data derive from a study of shared clonotypes between healthy human individuals. The healthy adult donors were HIV-negative and reported no recent acute infections or vaccinations. The CDR3 length is 13 residues. V lost 3 bases and J lost 0, with 4 bases in between. Germline CDR1 ENHRY, CDR2 SYGVKD. Study-wide points: Lower generation probabilities were found for non-shared clonotypes than for those shared by all four donors. Among the subsets, naive ones generally showed larger estimated richness than memory ones.

The chain employs TRBV10-3 and TRBJ2-3; D is unclear. The receptor was derived from a man aged 18 to 30 in good health. Sequencing input: naive CD4+ T cells sorted from blood. Subset described: CD45RA+ positively selected. CDR3 amino acids: CAISDRSTDTQYF. As DNA, the CDR3 is TGTGCCATCAGTGACAGGAGCACAGATACGCAGTATTTT.